This T cell receptor beta chain originates from a study of cytomegalovirus exposure and HLA in healthy donors. This CDR3 is built from 16 residues. Germline-derived CDR1 and CDR2 are MDHEN and SYDVKM. V lost 6 bases to trimming and J lost 0 bases; unmatched junction nucleotides: 8. The repertoire was sequenced with immunoSEQ multiplex PCR; TCRdb's copy has only in-frame clones and lacks some. The table shows about 74,000 clones, with 94% occurring only once. Sequencing was carried out using PBMCs. V and J are TRBV28 and TRBJ1-5; 7 bases map to TRBD1. This TCR was sampled from a woman between 18 and 29 years old in good health and CMV-seropositive. CDR3 region: CASRQYGTDSNQPQHF. DNA for the CDR3: TGTGCCAGCAGGCAATACGGGACAGATAGCAATCAGCCCCAGCATTTT.